This entry concerns a single T cell receptor (beta chain). The data originate from a study of T cell responses to AZD1222 COVID-19 vaccine. The CDR3 totals 17 residues. Germline V lookup: CDR1 KGHSH, CDR2 LQKENI. Trimming removed 0 bases from V and 3 bases from J, with 14 bases in between. TCRdb's copy holds only in-frame clones and misses some; the assay was immunoSEQ multiplex PCR. The repertoire includes around 160,000 clones, 75% to 95% of them detected once, and around 1.4% sits in the top ten. The sequence derives from an adult in good health. V gene TRBV18 combines with J gene TRBJ2-2; D may correspond to TRBD1 or TRBD2 (5 bases each). This material consisted of peripheral blood, taken on day 0 of AZD1222 vaccination. CDR3 residues: CASSPPNRGTYTGELFF. For the CDR3, the DNA is TGTGCCAGCTCACCACCGAATCGGGGCACCTACACCGGGGAGCTGTTTTTT.